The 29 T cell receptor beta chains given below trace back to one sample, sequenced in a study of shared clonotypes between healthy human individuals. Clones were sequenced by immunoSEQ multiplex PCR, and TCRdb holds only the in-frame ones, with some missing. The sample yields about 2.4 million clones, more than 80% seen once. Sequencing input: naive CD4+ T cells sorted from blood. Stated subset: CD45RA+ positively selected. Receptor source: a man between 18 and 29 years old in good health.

CDR3 sequence: CAWGQAEKLFF. The DNA for the CDR3 is TGTGCCTGGGGGCAGGCTGAAAAACTGTTTTTT. The chain links TRBV30 to TRBJ1-4; D gene unclear. CDR1 GTSNPN and CDR2 SVGIG come from the germline V gene (reference sequence). Trimming took off 5 bases at V and 7 bases at J, with 8 bases between the two ends. The CDR3 has 11 residues.

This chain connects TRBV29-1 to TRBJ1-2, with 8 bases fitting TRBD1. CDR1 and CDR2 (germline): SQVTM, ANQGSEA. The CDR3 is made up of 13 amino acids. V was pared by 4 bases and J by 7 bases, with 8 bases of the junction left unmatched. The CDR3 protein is CSVGDRFPSGYTF. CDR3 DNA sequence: TGCAGCGTTGGGGACAGGTTTCCTTCTGGCTACACCTTC.

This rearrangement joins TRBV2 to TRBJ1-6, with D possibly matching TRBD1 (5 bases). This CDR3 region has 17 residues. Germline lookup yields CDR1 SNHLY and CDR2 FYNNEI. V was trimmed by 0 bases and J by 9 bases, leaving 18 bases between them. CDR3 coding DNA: TGTGCCAGCAGTGAAGCATGGGGGATTGATGGTAGTTCACCCCTCCACTTT. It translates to CASSEAWGIDGSSPLHF.

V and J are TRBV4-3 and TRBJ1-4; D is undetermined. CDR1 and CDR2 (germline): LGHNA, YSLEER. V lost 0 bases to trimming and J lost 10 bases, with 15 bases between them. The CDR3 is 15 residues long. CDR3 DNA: TGCGCCAGCAGCCAAGATCCGGAGGACCTGGCAAAACTGTTTTTT. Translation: CASSQDPEDLAKLFF.

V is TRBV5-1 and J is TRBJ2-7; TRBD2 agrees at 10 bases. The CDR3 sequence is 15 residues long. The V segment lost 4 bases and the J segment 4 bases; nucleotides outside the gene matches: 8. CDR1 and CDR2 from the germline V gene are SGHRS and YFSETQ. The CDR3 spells CASSPGTSDTYEQYF. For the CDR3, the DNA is TGCGCCAGCAGCCCTGGGACTAGCGACACTTACGAGCAGTACTTC.

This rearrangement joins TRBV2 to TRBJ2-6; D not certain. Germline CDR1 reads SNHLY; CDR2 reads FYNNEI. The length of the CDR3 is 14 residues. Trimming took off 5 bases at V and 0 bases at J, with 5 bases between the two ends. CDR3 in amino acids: CASSYTSGANVLTF. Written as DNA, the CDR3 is TGTGCCAGCAGTTACACCTCTGGGGCCAACGTCCTGACTTTC.

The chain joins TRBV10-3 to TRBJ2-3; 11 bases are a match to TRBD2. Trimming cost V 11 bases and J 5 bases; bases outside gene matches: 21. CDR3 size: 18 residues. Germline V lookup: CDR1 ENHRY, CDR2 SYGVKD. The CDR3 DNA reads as TGTGCCGTACTCACTAGCGGGAGAGGGGGGGAAACAAAAGATACGCAGTATTTT. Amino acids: CAVLTSGRGGETKDTQYF.

This chain's CDR3 is CASGLGQETQYF. CDR3 in DNA: TGTGCCAGCGGCTTGGGACAAGAGACCCAGTACTTC. The genes are TRBV28 and TRBJ2-5, with D unresolved. CDR1 MDHEN and CDR2 SYDVKM come from the germline V gene. Trimming cost V 8 bases and J 2 bases, with 9 bases left between them. This CDR3 spans 12 amino acids.

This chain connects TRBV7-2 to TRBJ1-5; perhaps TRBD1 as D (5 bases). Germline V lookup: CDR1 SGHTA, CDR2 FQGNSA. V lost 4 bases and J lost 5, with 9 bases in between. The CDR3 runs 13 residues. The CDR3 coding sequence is TGTGCCAGCAGCTCGGGGCCTTATCAGCCCCAGCATTTT. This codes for CASSSGPYQPQHF.

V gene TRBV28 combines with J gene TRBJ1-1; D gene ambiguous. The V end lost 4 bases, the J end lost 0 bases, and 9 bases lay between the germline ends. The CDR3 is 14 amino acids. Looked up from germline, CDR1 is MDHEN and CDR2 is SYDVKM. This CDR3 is CASSSRQLNTEAFF. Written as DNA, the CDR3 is TGTGCCAGCAGTTCCCGTCAGCTGAACACTGAAGCTTTCTTT.

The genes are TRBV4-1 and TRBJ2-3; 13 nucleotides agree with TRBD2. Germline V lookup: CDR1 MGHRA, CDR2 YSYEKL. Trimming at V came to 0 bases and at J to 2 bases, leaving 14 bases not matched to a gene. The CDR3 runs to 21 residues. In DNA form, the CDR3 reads TGCGCCAGCAGCCAAGATCCCCTACTAGCGGGAGGGCCTAAGCTCACAGATACGCAGTATTTT. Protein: CASSQDPLLAGGPKLTDTQYF.

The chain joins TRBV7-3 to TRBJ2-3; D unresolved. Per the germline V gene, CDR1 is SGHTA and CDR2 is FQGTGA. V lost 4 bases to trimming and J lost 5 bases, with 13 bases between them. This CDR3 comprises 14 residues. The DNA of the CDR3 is TGTGCCAGCAGCTCTCCGGACGTAGAAGATACGCAGTATTTT. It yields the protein CASSSPDVEDTQYF. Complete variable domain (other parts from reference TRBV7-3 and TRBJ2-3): GAGVSQTPSNKVTEKGKYVELRCDPISGHTALYWYRQSLGQGPEFLIYFQGTGAADDSGLPNDRFFAVRPEGSVSTLKIQRTERGDSAVYLCASSSPDVEDTQYFGPGTRLTVL.

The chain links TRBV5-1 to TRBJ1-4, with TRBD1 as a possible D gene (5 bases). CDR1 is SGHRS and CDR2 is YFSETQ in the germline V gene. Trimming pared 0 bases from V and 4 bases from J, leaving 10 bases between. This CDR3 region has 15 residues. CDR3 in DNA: TGCGCCAGCAGCTTGGAGGGGTTGGGTAATGAAAAACTGTTTTTT. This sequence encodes CASSLEGLGNEKLFF.

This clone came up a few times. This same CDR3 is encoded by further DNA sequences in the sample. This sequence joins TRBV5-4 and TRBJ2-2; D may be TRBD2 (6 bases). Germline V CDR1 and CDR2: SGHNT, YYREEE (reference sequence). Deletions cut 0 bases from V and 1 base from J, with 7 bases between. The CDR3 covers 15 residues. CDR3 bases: TGTGCCAGCAGCTTGGCGGGGGTGAACACCGGGGAGCTGTTTTTT. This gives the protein CASSLAGVNTGELFF.

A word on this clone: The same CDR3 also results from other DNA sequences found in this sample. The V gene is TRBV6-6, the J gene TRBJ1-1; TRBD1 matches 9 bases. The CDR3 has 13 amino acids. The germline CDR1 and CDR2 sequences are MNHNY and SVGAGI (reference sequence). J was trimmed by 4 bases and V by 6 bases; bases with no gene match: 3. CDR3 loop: CASSLGQGTEAFF. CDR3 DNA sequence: TGTGCCAGCAGCCTGGGACAGGGCACTGAAGCTTTCTTT.

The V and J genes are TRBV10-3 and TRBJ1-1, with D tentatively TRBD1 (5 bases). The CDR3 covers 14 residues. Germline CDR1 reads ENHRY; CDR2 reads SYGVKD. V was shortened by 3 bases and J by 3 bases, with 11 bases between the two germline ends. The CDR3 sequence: CAISDRQGDTEAFF. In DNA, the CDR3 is TGTGCCATCAGTGATCGGCAGGGTGACACTGAAGCTTTCTTT.

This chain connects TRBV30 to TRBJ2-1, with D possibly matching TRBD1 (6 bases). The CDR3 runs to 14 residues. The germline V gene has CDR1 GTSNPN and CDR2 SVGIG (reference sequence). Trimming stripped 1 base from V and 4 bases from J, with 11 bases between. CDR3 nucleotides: TGTGCCTGGAGTGACGGGACAACATACAATGAGCAGTTCTTC. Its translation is CAWSDGTTYNEQFF.

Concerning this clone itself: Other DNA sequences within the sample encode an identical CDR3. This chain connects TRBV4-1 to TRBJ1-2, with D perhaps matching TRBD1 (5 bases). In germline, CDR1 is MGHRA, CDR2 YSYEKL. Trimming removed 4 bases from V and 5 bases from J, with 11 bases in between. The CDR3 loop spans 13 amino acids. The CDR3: CASSREGTYGYTF. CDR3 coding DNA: TGCGCCAGCAGCCGGGAAGGGACTTATGGCTACACCTTC.

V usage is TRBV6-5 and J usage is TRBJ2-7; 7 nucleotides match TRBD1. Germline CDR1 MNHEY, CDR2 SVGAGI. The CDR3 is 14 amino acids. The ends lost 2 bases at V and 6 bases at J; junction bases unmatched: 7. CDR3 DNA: TGTGCCAGCAGTTACAGCGGACAGGCTCCCGAGCAGTACTTC. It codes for CASSYSGQAPEQYF.

CDR3 DNA sequence: TGCGCCAGCAGTGAGGGGGGGACAGGGAGAGAGACCCAGTACTTC. This translates into CASSEGGTGRETQYF. The chain combines TRBV10-2 with TRBJ2-5; 9 nucleotides agree with TRBD1. Germline values: CDR1 WSHSY, CDR2 SAAADI. After removal of 2 bases from V and 4 bases from J, the junction contained 5 bases not matched to a gene. The CDR3 runs to 15 residues.

Here the CDR3 DNA reads TGTGCCAGCAATATGGGACTAGTGCAGGAGACCCAGTACTTC. The encoded protein is CASNMGLVQETQYF. The rearrangement joins TRBV2 to TRBJ2-5; 8 bases line up with TRBD2. The CDR3 is 14 residues long. Per germline, CDR1 SNHLY and CDR2 FYNNEI. Germline trimming cut 7 bases from V and 5 bases from J; bases unmatched to any gene: 9.

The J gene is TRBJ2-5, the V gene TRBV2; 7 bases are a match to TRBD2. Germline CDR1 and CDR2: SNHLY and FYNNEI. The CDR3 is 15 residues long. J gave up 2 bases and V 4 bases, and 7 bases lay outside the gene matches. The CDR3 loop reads CASSVLASGQETQYF. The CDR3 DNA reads TGTGCCAGCAGTGTGCTAGCTAGCGGACAAGAGACCCAGTACTTC.

The CDR3 nucleotides read TGTGCCAGCAGCTTACAGAGGACCAGGGGCACAGATACGCAGTATTTT. It translates to CASSLQRTRGTDTQYF. The chain employs TRBV5-8 and TRBJ2-3; D is possibly TRBD1 (5 bases). This CDR3 has 16 amino acids. V dropped 2 bases and J dropped 1 base, with 14 bases sitting between them. Germline V gene lookup returns CDR1 SGHTS and CDR2 YDEGEE.

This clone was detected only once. The chain's CDR3 is CASSFRAQNYGYTF. The CDR3 DNA sequence: TGTGCCAGCAGTTTCCGGGCACAGAACTATGGCTACACCTTC. The J gene is TRBJ1-2, the V gene TRBV27; the D is unclear. The CDR3 runs to 14 residues. V lost 3 bases and J 2 bases, leaving 10 bases between the germline ends. The V gene's germline CDR1 is MNHEY and CDR2 SMNVEV (reference sequence).

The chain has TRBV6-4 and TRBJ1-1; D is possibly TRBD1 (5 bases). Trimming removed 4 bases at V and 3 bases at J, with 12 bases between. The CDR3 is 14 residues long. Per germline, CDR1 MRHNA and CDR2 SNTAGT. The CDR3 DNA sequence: TGTGCCAGCAGTGTCGGGGGAGCGCACACTGAAGCTTTCTTT. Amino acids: CASSVGGAHTEAFF.

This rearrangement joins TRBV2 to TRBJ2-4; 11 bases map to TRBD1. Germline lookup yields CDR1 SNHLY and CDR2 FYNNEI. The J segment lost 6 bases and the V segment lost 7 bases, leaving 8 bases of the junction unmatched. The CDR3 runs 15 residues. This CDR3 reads CASTLTGTGGNIQYF. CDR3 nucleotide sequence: TGTGCCAGCACCCTGACCGGGACAGGGGGAAACATTCAGTACTTC.

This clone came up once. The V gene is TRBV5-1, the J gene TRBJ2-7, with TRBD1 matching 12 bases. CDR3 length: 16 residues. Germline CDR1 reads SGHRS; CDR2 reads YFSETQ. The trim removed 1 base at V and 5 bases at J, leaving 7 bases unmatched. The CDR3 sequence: CASSLRAGTGGNEQYF. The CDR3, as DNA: TGCGCCAGCAGCTTGAGGGCCGGGACAGGGGGCAACGAGCAGTACTTC.

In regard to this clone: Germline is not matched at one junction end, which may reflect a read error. The CDR3 DNA reads TGTGCTAGCAGCCTTGGACAGGGGGGATATCAAGAGACCCAGTACTTC. It specifies CASSLGQGGYQETQYF. The chain uses TRBV7-7 and TRBJ2-5; 10 bases fit TRBD1. This CDR3 comprises 16 residues. Germline V gene sequence: CDR1 SSHAT, CDR2 FNYEAQ (reference sequence).

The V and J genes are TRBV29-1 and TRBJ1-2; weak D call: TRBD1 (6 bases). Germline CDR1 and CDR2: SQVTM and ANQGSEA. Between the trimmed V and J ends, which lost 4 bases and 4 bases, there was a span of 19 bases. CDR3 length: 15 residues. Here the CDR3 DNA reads TGCAGCGTTGCACCTCGGGGGGCGAGAGGCTATGGCTACACCTTC. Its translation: CSVAPRGARGYGYTF.